What follows is one TCR beta chain and its context. Its matching antigen is unknown. The data were taken from a study of cytomegalovirus exposure and HLA in healthy donors. The overall study: A prior analysis found some 110 million unique TCR beta sequences from some 190 million T cells. Study findings and constraints: In a later analysis, the majority of CMV-associated beta chains seemingly showed HLA restriction.

Germline CDR1 and CDR2: SQVTM and ANQGSEA. V gave up 4 bases and J gave up 7 bases; unmatched junction bases: 9. The CDR3 sequence is 13 residues long. The PCR used 60 Vbeta and 13 Jbeta primers. Here immunoSEQ multiplex PCR was the method, and the copy in TCRdb shows in-frame clones only, minus some. The profile covers approximately 77,000 clones, with 65% to 85% appearing a single time and approximately 4.4% taken by the ten largest. This chain uses TRBV29-1 with TRBJ1-1, with 7 bases identical to TRBD1. Sequences were obtained from PBMCs. The source is a man between 60 and 70 years old in good health and CMV-seropositive. The CDR3 region has the DNA TGCAGCGTTGGACGACAGGGATATATTGAAGCTTTCTTT. Protein product: CSVGRQGYIEAFF.